This T cell receptor beta chain was obtained from a study of cytomegalovirus exposure and HLA in healthy donors. The study's findings and limits: In an earlier analysis, about 87% or about 30%: the productive usage of most TCR beta V segments. Presence/absence results assume similar sequencing depth per donor, which may not hold. There were about 160 TCR beta chains listed as cytomegalovirus-associated. Highly shared sequence variants in one cluster were likely a sequencing artifact.

PCR employed 60 Vbeta and 13 Jbeta primers. Using immunoSEQ multiplex PCR, the repertoire was profiled, and TCRdb retains in-frame clones only, with some absent. This repertoire shows some 82,000 clones, roughly 80% found once; its top ten account for around 2.4%. V gave up 5 bases and J gave up 4 bases; unmatched junction bases: 21. CDR1 MGHRA and CDR2 YSYEKL come from the germline V gene. CDR3 length: 19 amino acids. This clone was counted a single time. Its cognate antigen is unknown. Material: PBMCs. The chain recombines TRBV4-1 with TRBJ1-2, with TRBD1 matching 8 bases. The TCR comes from a woman in her forties or fifties in good health and CMV-seronegative. The CDR3 DNA is TGCGCCAGCAGCTCAAGGACAGGGACGATGCATACCACTTCCTATGGCTACACCTTC. Translation: CASSSRTGTMHTTSYGYTF.